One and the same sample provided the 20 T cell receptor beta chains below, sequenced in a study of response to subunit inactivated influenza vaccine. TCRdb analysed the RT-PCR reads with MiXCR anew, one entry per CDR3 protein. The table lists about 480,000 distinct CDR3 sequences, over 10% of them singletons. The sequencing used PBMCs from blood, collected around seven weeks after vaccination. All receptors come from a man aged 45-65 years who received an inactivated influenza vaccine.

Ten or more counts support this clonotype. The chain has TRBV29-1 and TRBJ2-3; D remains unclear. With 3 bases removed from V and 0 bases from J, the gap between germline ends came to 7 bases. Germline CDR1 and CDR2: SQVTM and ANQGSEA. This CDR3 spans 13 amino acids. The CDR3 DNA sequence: TGCAGCGTTGAGGACGGAAGCACAGATACGCAGTATTTT. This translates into CSVEDGSTDTQYF.

The CDR3 sequence: CSVETNYNEQFF. The CDR3 DNA reads TGCAGCGTTGAAACCAATTACAATGAGCAGTTCTTC. The chain is built from TRBV29-1 and TRBJ2-1; D remains unclear. Trimming removed 2 bases from V and 4 bases from J, with 6 bases in between. This CDR3 has 12 residues. Germline loops: CDR1 SQVTM, CDR2 ANQGSEA.

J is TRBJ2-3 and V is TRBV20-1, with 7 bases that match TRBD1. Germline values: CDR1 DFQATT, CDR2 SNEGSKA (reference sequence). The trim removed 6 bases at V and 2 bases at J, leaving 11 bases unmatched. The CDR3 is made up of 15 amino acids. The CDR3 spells CSAPTVTGVTDTQYF. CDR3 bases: TGCAGTGCCCCAACTGTAACAGGGGTCACAGATACGCAGTATTTT.

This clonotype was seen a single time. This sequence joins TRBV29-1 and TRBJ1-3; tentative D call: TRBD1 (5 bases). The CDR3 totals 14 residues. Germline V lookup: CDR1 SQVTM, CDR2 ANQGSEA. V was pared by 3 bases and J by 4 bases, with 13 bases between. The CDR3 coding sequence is TGCAGCGTTGACGAGGGGTCGAAAGGAAACACCATATATTTT. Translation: CSVDEGSKGNTIYF.

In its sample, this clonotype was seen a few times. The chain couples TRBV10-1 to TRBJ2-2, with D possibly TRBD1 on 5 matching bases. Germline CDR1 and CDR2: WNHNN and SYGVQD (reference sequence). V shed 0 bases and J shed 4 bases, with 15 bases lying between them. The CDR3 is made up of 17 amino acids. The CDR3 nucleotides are TGCGCCAGCAGTGAGTCCGACTGGGGCCGCCCCACCGGGGAGCTGTTTTTT. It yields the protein CASSESDWGRPTGELFF.

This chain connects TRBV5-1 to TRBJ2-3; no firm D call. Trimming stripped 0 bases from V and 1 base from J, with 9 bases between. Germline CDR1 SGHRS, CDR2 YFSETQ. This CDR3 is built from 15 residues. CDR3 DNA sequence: TGCGCCAGCAGCTTGGAGACGGTCCGCACAGATACGCAGTATTTT. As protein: CASSLETVRTDTQYF.

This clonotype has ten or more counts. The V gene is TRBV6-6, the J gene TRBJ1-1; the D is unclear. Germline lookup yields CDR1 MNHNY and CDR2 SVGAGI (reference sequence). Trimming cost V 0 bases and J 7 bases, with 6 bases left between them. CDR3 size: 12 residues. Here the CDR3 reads CASSYSILEAFF. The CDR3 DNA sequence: TGTGCCAGCAGTTACTCGATACTTGAAGCTTTCTTT.

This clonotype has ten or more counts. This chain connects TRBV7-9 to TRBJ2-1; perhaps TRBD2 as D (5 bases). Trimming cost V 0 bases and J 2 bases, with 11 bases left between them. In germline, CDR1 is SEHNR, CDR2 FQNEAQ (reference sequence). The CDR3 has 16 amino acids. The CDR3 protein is CASSLARGEPYNEQFF. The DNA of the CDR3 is TGTGCCAGCAGCTTAGCCCGGGGTGAGCCCTACAATGAGCAGTTCTTC.

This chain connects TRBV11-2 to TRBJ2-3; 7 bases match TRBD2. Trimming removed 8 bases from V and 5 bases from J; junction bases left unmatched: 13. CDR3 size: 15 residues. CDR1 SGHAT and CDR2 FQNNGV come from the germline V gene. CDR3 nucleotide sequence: TGTGCCAGCTCAATCGACGGCGGGGAGGGAGATACGCAGTATTTT. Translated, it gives CASSIDGGEGDTQYF. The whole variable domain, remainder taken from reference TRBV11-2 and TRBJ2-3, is EAGVAQSPRYKIIEKRQSVAFWCNPISGHATLYWYQQILGQGPKLLIQFQNNGVVDDSQLPKDRFSAERLKGVDSTLKIQPAKLEDSAVYLCASSIDGGEGDTQYFGPGTRLTVL.

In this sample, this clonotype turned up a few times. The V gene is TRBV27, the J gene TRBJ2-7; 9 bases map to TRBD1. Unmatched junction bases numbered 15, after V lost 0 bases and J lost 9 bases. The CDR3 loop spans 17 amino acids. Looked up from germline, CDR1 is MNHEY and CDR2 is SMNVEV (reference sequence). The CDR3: CASSLSGRGGGTGRQYF. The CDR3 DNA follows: TGTGCCAGCAGTTTATCAGGTCGGGGTGGCGGGACAGGGAGGCAGTACTTC.

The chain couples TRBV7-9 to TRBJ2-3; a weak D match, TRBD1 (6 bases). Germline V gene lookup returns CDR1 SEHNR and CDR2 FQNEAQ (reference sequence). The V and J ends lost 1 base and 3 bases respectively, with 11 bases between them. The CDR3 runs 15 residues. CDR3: CASSLDLGATDTQYF. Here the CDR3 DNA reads TGTGCCAGCAGCTTAGATCTGGGGGCAACAGATACGCAGTATTTT.

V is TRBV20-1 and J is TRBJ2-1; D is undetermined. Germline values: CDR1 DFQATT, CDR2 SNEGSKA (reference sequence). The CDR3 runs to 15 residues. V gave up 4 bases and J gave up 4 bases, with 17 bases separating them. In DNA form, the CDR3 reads TGCAGTGCTAATCCTGTGACCACTCGGTACAATGAGCAGTTCTTC. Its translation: CSANPVTTRYNEQFF.

The chain's CDR3 is CASSDDRVLLSGANVLTF. CDR3 sequence (DNA): TGTGCCAGCAGCGACGACAGGGTCCTCCTCTCTGGGGCCAACGTCCTGACTTTC. The chain combines TRBV11-1 with TRBJ2-6, with TRBD1 matching over 7 bases. CDR1 is SGHAT, CDR2 FQDESV, per germline (reference sequence). CDR3 length: 18 amino acids. Trimming at V came to 5 bases and at J to 0 bases, leaving 10 bases not matched to a gene.

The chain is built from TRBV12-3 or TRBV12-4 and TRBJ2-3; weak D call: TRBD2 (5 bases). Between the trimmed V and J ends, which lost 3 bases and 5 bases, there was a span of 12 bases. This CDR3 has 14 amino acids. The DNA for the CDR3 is TGTGCCAGCAGTTTTGGTGCGGGTAGAGATACGCAGTATTTT. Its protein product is CASSFGAGRDTQYF.

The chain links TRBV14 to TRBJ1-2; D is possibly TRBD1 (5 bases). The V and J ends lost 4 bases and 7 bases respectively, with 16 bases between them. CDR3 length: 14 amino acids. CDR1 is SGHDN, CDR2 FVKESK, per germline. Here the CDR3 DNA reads TGTGCCAGCAGCCCGTCTGGCCGGGACCCTGGCTACACCTTC. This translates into CASSPSGRDPGYTF.

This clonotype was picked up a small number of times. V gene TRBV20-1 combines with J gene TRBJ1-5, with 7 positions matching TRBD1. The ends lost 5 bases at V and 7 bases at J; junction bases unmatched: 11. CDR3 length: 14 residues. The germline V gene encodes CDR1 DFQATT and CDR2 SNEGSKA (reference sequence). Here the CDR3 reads CSARGGGASQPQHF. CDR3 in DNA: TGCAGTGCTCGGGGAGGGGGCGCGTCCCAGCCCCAGCATTTT.

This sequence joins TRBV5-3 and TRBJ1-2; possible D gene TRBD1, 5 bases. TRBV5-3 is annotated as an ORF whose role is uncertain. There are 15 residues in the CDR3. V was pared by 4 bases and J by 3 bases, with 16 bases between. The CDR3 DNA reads TGTGCCAGAAGCGCGACGGGACTCGGGGACTATGGCTACACCTTC. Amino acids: CARSATGLGDYGYTF.

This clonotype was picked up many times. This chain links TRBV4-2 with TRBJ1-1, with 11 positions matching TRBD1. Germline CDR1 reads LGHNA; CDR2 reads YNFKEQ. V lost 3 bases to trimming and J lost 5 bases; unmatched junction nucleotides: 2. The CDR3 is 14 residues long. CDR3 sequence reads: CASSQGQGVTEAFF. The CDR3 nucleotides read TGTGCCAGCAGCCAGGGACAGGGGGTGACTGAAGCTTTCTTT.

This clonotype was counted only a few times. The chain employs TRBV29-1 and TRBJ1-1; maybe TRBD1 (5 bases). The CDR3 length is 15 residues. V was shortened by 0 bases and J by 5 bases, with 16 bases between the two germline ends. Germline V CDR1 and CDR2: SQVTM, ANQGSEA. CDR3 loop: CSVEDGSGHGTEAFF. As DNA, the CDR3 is TGCAGCGTTGAAGATGGTTCAGGGCACGGGACTGAAGCTTTCTTT.

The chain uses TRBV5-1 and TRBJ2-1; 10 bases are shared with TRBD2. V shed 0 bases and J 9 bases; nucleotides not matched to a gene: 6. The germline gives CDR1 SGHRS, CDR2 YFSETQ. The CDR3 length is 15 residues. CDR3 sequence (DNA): TGCGCCAGCAGCTTGGTACGGACTAGCGGTAGTGAGCAGTTCTTC. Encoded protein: CASSLVRTSGSEQFF.